This TCR beta chain stems from a study of CD8 T cells in Susac syndrome. Study results and limitations: TCR sequencing and HLA analysis covered a relatively small number of individuals.

V shed 4 bases and J 0 bases; nucleotides not matched to a gene: 3. The CDR3 has 15 residues. Germline V gene sequence: CDR1 MDHEN, CDR2 SYDVKM. For this clonotype: What it binds is not known.

The patients serving as multiple sclerosis controls were treatment-naive. They had stable or active relapsing-remitting disease and fulfilled revised McDonald criteria. Negative isolation yielded CD4+ and CD8+ T cells, and FACS enriched TEMRA cells. Reverse transcription of roughly 0.5 to 1 ug RNA used random hexamers. Across 54 Vbeta and 13 Jbeta, immunoSEQ multiplex PCR amplified TCR beta CDR3. TCRdb passed the immunoSEQ multiplex PCR reads through MiXCR, listing each CDR3 protein once. The sample shows 250,000 to 300,000 distinct CDR3 sequences, about 88% of them seen only once. This receptor was identified in a human donor with multiple sclerosis. The rearrangement joins TRBV28 to TRBJ2-3, with 8 positions matching TRBD2. Sequencing input: CD8+ T cells from PBMCs. CDR3 in amino acids: CASSSGRASTDTQYF. DNA for the CDR3: TGTGCCAGCAGTTCCGGGAGGGCAAGCACAGATACGCAGTATTTT.